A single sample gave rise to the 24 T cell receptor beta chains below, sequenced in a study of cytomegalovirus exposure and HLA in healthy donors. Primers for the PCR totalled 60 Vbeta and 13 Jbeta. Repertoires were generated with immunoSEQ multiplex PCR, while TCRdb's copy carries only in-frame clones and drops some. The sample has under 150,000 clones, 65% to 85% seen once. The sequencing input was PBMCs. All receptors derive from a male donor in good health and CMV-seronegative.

Here the CDR3 DNA reads TGCGCCAGCAGTGCGGCCGGGGAGCTGTTTTTT. Its protein product is CASSAAGELFF. The V gene is TRBV10-1, the J gene TRBJ2-2, with D unresolved. The V gene's germline CDR1 is WNHNN and CDR2 SYGVQD (reference sequence). The CDR3 is 11 amino acids. V was shortened by 4 bases and J by 6 bases, with 3 bases between the two germline ends.

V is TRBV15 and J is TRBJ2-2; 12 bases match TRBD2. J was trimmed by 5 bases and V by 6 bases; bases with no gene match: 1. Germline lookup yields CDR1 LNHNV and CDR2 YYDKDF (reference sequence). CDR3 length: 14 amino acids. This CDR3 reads CATRLAGGTGELFF. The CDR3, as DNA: TGTGCCACCAGACTAGCGGGAGGAACCGGGGAGCTGTTTTTT.

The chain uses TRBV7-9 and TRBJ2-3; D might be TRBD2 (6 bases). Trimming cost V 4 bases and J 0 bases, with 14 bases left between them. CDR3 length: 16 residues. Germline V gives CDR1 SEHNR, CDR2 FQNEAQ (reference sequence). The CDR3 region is CASSSSERTSTDTQYF. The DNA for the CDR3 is TGTGCCAGCAGCTCTAGCGAACGGACTAGCACAGATACGCAGTATTTT.

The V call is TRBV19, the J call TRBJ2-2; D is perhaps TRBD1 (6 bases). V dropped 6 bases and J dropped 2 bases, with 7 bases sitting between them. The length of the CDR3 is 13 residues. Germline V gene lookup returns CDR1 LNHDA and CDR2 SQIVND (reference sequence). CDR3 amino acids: CASRQGNTGELFF. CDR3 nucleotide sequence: TGTGCCAGTAGACAGGGTAACACCGGGGAGCTGTTTTTT.

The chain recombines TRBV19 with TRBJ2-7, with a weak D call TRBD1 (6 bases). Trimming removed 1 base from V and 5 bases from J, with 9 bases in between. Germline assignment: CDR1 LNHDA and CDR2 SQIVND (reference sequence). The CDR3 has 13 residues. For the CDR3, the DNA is TGTGCCAGTAGTATAGGGCAGGGGAACGAGCAGTACTTC. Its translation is CASSIGQGNEQYF.

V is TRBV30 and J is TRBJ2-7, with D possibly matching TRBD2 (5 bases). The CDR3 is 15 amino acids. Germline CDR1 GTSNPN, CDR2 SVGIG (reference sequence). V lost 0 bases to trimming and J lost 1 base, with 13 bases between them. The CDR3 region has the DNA TGTGCCTGGAGTGTAAGGCTTCGAGGGTCCTACGAGCAGTACTTC. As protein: CAWSVRLRGSYEQYF.

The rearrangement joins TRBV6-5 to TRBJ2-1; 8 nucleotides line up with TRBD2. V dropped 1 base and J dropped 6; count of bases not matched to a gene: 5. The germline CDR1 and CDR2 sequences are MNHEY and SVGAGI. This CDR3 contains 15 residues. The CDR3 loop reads CASSYFSGSTNEQFF. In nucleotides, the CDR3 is TGTGCCAGCAGTTACTTCAGCGGGAGTACCAATGAGCAGTTCTTC.

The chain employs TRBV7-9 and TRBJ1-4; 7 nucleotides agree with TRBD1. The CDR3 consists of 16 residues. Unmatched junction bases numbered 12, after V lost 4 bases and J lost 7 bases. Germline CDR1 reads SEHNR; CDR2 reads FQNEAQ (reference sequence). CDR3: CASSSDRAGQGEKLFF. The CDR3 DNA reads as TGTGCCAGCAGCTCCGACAGGGCCGGTCAAGGTGAAAAACTGTTTTTT. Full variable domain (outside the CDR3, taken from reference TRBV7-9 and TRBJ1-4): DTGVSQNPRHKITKRGQNVTFRCDPISEHNRLYWYRQTLGQGPEFLTYFQNEAQLEKSRLLSDRFSAERPKGSFSTLEIQRTEQGDSAMYLCASSSDRAGQGEKLFFGSGTQLSVL.

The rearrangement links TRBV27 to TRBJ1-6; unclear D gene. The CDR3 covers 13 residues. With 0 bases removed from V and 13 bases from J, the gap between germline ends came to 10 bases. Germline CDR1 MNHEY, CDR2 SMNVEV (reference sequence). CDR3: CASSLSEGIPLHF. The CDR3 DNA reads TGTGCCAGCAGTTTATCCGAGGGAATTCCCCTCCACTTT.

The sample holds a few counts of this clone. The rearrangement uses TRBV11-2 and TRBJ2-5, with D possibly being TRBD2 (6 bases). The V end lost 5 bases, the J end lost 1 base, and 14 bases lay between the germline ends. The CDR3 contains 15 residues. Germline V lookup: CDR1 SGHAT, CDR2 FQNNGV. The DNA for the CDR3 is TGTGCCAGCAGCAAACTCGACGGGAGCCAAGAGACCCAGTACTTC. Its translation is CASSKLDGSQETQYF.

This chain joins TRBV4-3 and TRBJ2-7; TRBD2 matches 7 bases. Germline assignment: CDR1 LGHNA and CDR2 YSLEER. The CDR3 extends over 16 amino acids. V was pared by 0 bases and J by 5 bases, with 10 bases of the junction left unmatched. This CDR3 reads CASSQDRGRGTNEQYF. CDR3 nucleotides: TGCGCCAGCAGCCAAGATCGAGGGAGGGGCACCAACGAGCAGTACTTC.

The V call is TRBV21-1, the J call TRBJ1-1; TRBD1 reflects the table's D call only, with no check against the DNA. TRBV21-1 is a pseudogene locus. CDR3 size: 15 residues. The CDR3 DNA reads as TGTGCCAGCAGCAAAGGGTCGGGCAGGGGCACTGAAGCTTTCTTT. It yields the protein CASSKGSGRGTEAFF.

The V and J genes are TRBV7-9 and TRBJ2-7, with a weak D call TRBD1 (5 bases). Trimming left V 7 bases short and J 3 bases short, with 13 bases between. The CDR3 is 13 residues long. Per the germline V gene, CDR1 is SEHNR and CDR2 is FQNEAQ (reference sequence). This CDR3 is CASTRLDNYEQYF. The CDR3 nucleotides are TGTGCCAGCACACGCCTGGACAACTACGAGCAGTACTTC.

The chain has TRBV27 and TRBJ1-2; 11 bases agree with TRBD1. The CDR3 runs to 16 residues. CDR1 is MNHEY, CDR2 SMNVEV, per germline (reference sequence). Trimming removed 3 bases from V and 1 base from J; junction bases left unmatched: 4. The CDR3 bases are TGTGCCAGCAGTTTTAGGGACAGGGGGTTTAACTATGGCTACACCTTC. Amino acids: CASSFRDRGFNYGYTF.

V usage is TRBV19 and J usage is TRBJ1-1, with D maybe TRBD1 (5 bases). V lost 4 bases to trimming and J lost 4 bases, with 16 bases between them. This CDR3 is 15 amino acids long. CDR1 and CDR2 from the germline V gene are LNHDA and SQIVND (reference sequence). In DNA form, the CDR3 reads TGTGCCAGTAGTAGGAATACGGGACTGGGCACTGAAGCTTTCTTT. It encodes CASSRNTGLGTEAFF. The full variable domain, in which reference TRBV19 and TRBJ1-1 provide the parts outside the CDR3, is DGGITQSPKYLFRKEGQNVTLSCEQNLNHDAMYWYRQDPGQGLRLIYYSQIVNDFQKGDIAEGYSVSREKKESFPLTVTSAQKNPTAFYLCASSRNTGLGTEAFFGQGTRLTVV.

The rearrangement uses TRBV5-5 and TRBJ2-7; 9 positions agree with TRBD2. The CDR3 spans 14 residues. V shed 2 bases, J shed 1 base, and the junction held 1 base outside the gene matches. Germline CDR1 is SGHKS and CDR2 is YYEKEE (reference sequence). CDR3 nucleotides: TGTGCCAGCAGCTTCAGCGGGAGGTCCTACGAGCAGTACTTC. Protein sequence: CASSFSGRSYEQYF. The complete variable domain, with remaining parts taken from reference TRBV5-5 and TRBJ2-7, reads DAGVTQSPTHLIKTRGQQVTLRCSPISGHKSVSWYQQVLGQGPQFIFQYYEKEERGRGNFPDRFSARQFPNYSSELNVNALLLGDSALYLCASSFSGRSYEQYFGPGTRLTVT.

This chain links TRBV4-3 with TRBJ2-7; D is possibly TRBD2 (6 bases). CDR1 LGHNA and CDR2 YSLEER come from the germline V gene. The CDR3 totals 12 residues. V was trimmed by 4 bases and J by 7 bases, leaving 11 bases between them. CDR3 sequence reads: CASSPQGGEQYF. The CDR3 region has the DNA TGCGCCAGCAGCCCCCAGGGAGGTGAGCAGTACTTC.

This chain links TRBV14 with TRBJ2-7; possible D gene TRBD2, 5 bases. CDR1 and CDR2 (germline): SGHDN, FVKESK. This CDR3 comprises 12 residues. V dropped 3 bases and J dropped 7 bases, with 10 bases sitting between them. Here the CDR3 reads CASSHGPGEQYF. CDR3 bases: TGTGCCAGCAGCCACGGCCCGGGGGAGCAGTACTTC. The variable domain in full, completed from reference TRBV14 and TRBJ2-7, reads EAGVTQFPSHSVIEKGQTVTLRCDPISGHDNLYWYRRVMGKEIKFLLHFVKESKQDESGMPNNRFLAERTGGTYSTLKVQPAELEDSGVYFCASSHGPGEQYFGPGTRLTVT.

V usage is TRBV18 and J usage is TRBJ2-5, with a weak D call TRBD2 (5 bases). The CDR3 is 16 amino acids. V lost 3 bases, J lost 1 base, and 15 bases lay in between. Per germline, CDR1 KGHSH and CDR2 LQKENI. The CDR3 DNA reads TGTGCCAGCTCACCCCGAGGTGGGGAGCCCCAAGAGACCCAGTACTTC. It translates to CASSPRGGEPQETQYF.

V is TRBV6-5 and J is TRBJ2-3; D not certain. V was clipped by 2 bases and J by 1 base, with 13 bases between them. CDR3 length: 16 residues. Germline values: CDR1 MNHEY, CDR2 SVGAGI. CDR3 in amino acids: CASSYNRLARTDTQYF. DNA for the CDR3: TGTGCCAGCAGTTACAATCGGTTAGCCCGCACAGATACGCAGTATTTT.

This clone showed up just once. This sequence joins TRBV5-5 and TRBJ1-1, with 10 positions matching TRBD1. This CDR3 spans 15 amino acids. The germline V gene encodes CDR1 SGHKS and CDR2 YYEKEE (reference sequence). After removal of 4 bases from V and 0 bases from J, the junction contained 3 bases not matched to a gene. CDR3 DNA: TGTGCCAGCAGCGCGGGACAGGGGATGAACACTGAAGCTTTCTTT. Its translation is CASSAGQGMNTEAFF.

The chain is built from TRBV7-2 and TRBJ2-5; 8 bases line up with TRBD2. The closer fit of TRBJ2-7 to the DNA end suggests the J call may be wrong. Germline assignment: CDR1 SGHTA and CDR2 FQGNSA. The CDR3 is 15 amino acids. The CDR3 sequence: CASSPFGGEGYEQYF. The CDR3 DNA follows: TGTGCCAGCAGCCCGTTCGGGGGGGAGGGTTACGAGCAGTACTTC.

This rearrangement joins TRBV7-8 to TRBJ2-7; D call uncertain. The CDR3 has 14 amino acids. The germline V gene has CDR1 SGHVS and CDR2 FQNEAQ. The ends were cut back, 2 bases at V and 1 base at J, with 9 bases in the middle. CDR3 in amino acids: CASSLRPGSYEQYF. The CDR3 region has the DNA TGTGCCAGCAGCTTACGGCCGGGTTCCTACGAGCAGTACTTC.

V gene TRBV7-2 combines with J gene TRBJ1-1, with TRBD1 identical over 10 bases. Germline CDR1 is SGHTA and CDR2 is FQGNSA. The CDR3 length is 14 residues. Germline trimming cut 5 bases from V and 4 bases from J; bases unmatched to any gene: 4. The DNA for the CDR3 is TGTGCCAGCAGCGGACAGGGGGGTGGCACTGAAGCTTTCTTT. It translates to CASSGQGGGTEAFF.